These 5 T cell receptor beta chains were sequenced from one sample in a study of identifying expanded T cells in peripheral blood. Libraries were prepared by immunoSEQ multiplex PCR; TCRdb keeps only in-frame clonotypes and omits some of them. The sample holds approximately 79,000 clones, roughly nine tenths seen once. The sequenced sample was blood. These receptors were collected from a person aged 18-69 years in good health.

The rearrangement joins TRBV5-4 to TRBJ2-5; a weak D match, TRBD1 (6 bases). This CDR3 contains 17 residues. Germline assignment: CDR1 SGHNT and CDR2 YYREEE (reference sequence). V was cut by 9 bases and J by 5 bases, with 29 bases left in between. This CDR3 reads CATAKGVLGADGETQYF. CDR3 nucleotides: TGTGCCACCGCCAAGGGGGTTCTAGGGGCGGATGGCGAGACCCAGTACTTC.

The chain uses TRBV15 and TRBJ2-3; D is ambiguous. This CDR3 is 13 amino acids long. The V end was cut by 0 bases, the J end by 6 bases, with 7 bases between. Germline CDR1 and CDR2: LNHNV and YYDKDF (reference sequence). Here the CDR3 reads CATSRDDRDTQYF. In DNA form, the CDR3 reads TGTGCCACCAGCAGAGATGACCGGGATACGCAGTATTTT.

This sequence joins TRBV5-6 and TRBJ1-5; no reliable D call. The germline V gene encodes CDR1 SGHDT and CDR2 YYEEEE. The V and J ends lost 4 bases and 2 bases respectively, with 10 bases between them. The length of the CDR3 is 14 residues. The CDR3 here is CASSLGAGNQPQHF. The CDR3 DNA follows: TGTGCCAGCAGCCTGGGTGCGGGCAATCAGCCCCAGCATTTT.

The V and J genes are TRBV10-3 and TRBJ2-6, with TRBD1 matching over 10 bases. Trimming at V came to 7 bases and at J to 1 base, leaving 4 bases not matched to a gene. The CDR3 loop spans 16 amino acids. Germline-derived CDR1 and CDR2 are ENHRY and SYGVKD. The CDR3 sequence: CAIIGTGESGANVLTF. As DNA, the CDR3 is TGTGCCATCATTGGGACAGGGGAATCTGGGGCCAACGTCCTGACTTTC.

The chain is built from TRBV4-1 and TRBJ2-7; 10 bases agree with TRBD2. In germline, CDR1 is MGHRA, CDR2 YSYEKL. Trimming took 4 bases from V and 5 from J; bases not matched to a gene: 11. CDR3 size: 16 residues. This chain's CDR3 is CASSPYRLAGIHEQYF. CDR3 DNA: TGCGCCAGCAGCCCTTACCGACTAGCGGGTATCCACGAGCAGTACTTC.